These 13 T cell receptor beta chains share one sample of origin, sequenced in a study of PD-1 blockade in classical Hodgkin lymphoma. Clones were read by immunoSEQ multiplex PCR, and TCRdb kept only the in-frame ones, dropping some. This table has roughly 34,000 clones, about 80% appearing once. Relapses following autologous stem cell transplantation were seen in all patients, with brentuximab vedotin exposure varying. This material consisted of peripheral blood mononuclear cells (PBMCs), taken before the second cycle of nivolumab. Receptors originate from a human donor with classical Hodgkin lymphoma.

The chain has TRBV5-4 and TRBJ1-1, with a tentative D call TRBD1 (6 bases). The V gene lost 0 bases and the J gene lost 3 bases, with 12 bases spanning the gap. Per the germline V gene, CDR1 is SGHNT and CDR2 is YYREEE (reference sequence). CDR3 size: 15 residues. The CDR3 loop reads CASSLGGGKYTEAFF. CDR3 sequence (DNA): TGTGCCAGCAGCTTGGGAGGGGGGAAGTACACTGAAGCTTTCTTT.

J is TRBJ2-2 and V is TRBV7-2; D is uncertain. Germline V lookup: CDR1 SGHTA, CDR2 FQGNSA. V shed 5 bases and J shed 4 bases, with 17 bases lying between them. This CDR3 comprises 16 residues. The CDR3 sequence is CASSPPGHVTTGELFF. CDR3 sequence (DNA): TGTGCCAGCAGCCCGCCGGGCCACGTCACCACCGGGGAGCTGTTTTTT.

Sample share makes this clone medium-sized. The CDR3 loop reads CASSYEPTNTGELFF. The CDR3 DNA follows: TGTGCCAGCAGTTACGAACCAACCAACACCGGGGAGCTGTTTTTT. The chain joins TRBV6-5 to TRBJ2-2; no definite D call. V dropped 2 bases and J dropped 2 bases, with 9 bases sitting between them. Germline CDR1 MNHEY, CDR2 SVGAGI. This CDR3 contains 15 residues.

The rearrangement links TRBV5-1 to TRBJ1-1; TRBD1 is a possible D gene (5 bases). Per germline, CDR1 SGHRS and CDR2 YFSETQ. The CDR3 is 13 residues long. Between the trimmed V and J ends, which lost 1 base and 5 bases, there was a span of 9 bases. This CDR3 reads CASSLQGDTEAFF. For the CDR3, the DNA is TGCGCCAGCAGCTTGCAGGGAGATACTGAAGCTTTCTTT.

V usage is TRBV7-6 and J usage is TRBJ1-2, with D perhaps matching TRBD1 (5 bases). The CDR3 is 15 amino acids. CDR1 and CDR2 (germline): SGHVS, FNYEAQ. Trimming left V 0 bases short and J 8 bases short, with 16 bases between. CDR3 DNA: TGTGCCAGCAGCTTAGCTGGGGGGTCCAGCAGCGGCTACACCTTC. It encodes CASSLAGGSSSGYTF.

CDR3 in DNA: TGTGCCAGCAGTGAACGACCGGACCAGCCCCAGCATTTT. This gives the protein CASSERPDQPQHF. The chain combines TRBV6-1 with TRBJ1-5; no firm D call. The CDR3 is made up of 13 amino acids. The ends were cut back, 2 bases at V and 7 bases at J, with 9 bases in the middle. Looked up from germline, CDR1 is MNHNS and CDR2 is SASEGT.

This clone has only a few counts. The J gene is TRBJ2-3, the V gene TRBV18; 10 bases agree with TRBD2. Germline-derived CDR1 and CDR2 are KGHSH and LQKENI. Trimming took 1 base from V and 5 from J; bases not matched to a gene: 6. The CDR3 consists of 16 residues. CDR3 loop: CASSPQASGGGDTQYF. The DNA of the CDR3 is TGTGCCAGCTCACCACAGGCTAGCGGGGGTGGAGATACGCAGTATTTT.

This rearrangement joins TRBV6-1 to TRBJ1-2; D perhaps matches TRBD1 (5 bases). The V gene's germline CDR1 is MNHNS and CDR2 SASEGT. The germline V and J ends were trimmed by 2 bases and 4 bases, with 14 bases remaining between them. CDR3 length: 15 residues. As DNA, the CDR3 is TGTGCCAGCAGTGAATCAGCGGGGGGGGGCTATGGCTACACCTTC. This codes for CASSESAGGGYGYTF.

The chain is built from TRBV10-3 and TRBJ1-1; TRBD1 matches at 9 bases. The CDR3 is 12 amino acids. V was pared by 10 bases and J by 4 bases, with 4 bases of the junction left unmatched. Germline-derived CDR1 and CDR2 are ENHRY and SYGVKD. The CDR3 protein is CATTGGTTEAFF. The CDR3, as DNA: TGTGCCACGACAGGGGGTACCACTGAAGCTTTCTTT.

This chain joins TRBV2 and TRBJ1-2; 8 bases fit TRBD1. The V gene end was trimmed by 8 bases and the J gene end by 3 bases; junction bases not matched to a gene: 5. CDR1 SNHLY and CDR2 FYNNEI come from the germline V gene. This CDR3 spans 13 amino acids. DNA for the CDR3: TGTGCCAGCTCGACAGGGGAGGACTATGGCTACACCTTC. Its translation is CASSTGEDYGYTF.

The chain couples TRBV4-1 to TRBJ1-4, with D possibly being TRBD1 (6 bases). The CDR3 consists of 16 residues. V was pared by 3 bases and J by 8 bases, with 19 bases between. The germline V gene encodes CDR1 MGHRA and CDR2 YSYEKL. CDR3 bases: TGCGCCAGCAGCCATGGGGGGCAGGGCCGGCGGGAAAAACTGTTTTTT. It specifies CASSHGGQGRREKLFF.

This clone was picked up a small number of times. The chain employs TRBV18 and TRBJ2-5; 7 bases map to TRBD1. Germline CDR1 KGHSH, CDR2 LQKENI. This CDR3 has 14 amino acids. The trim removed 4 bases at V and 1 base at J, leaving 3 bases unmatched. The CDR3 region has the DNA TGTGCCAGCTCACGACGGGACAGCCAAGAGACCCAGTACTTC. Translated, it gives CASSRRDSQETQYF.

This sequence joins TRBV6-6 and TRBJ1-1; D not resolved. V lost 10 bases, J lost 0 bases, and 9 bases lay in between. Germline V gives CDR1 MNHNY, CDR2 SVGAGI (reference sequence). The CDR3 runs to 12 residues. As DNA, the CDR3 is TGTGCCATAGGGCACTTGAACACTGAAGCTTTCTTT. Protein: CAIGHLNTEAFF.